The entry below describes one T cell receptor (beta chain). The data are from a study of blood T cell repertoires in COVID-19. Study background: Acute and convalescent COVID-19 samples came from the United States, Italy and Spain. The cDNA or gDNA used as material had been derived from T cells, B-cell-depleted T cells, or PBMCs.

This CDR3 is 14 amino acids long. With 6 bases clipped from V and 6 bases from J, the junction kept 9 bases outside the gene matches. The V gene's germline CDR1 is SNHLY and CDR2 FYNNEI. Study processing details: Estimation of nucleated cell counts was performed using reference gene primer amplification. The data were produced by immunoSEQ multiplex PCR, yet TCRdb's version contains in-frame clones alone and is incomplete. V, J and clone size derive from that table, while D and trimming were established from the DNA sequence. Of 130,000 or so clones detected, 81% appear once; the ten largest clones hold about 8%.

The source of this sequence is a woman aged 55 to 70 with active or convalescent COVID-19. The sample was peripheral blood. The rearrangement links TRBV2 to TRBJ2-3, with 7 bases fitting TRBD2. This CDR3 reads CASRGGSGGDTQYF. CDR3 nucleotide sequence: TGTGCCAGCAGGGGCGGGAGCGGTGGGGATACGCAGTATTTT. Together with reference TRBV2 and TRBJ2-3, the CDR3 gives the full variable domain: EPEVTQTPSHQVTQMGQEVILRCVPISNHLYFYWYRQILGQKVEFLVSFYNNEISEKSEIFDDQFSVERPDGSNFTLKIRSTKLEDSAMYFCASRGGSGGDTQYFGPGTRLTVL.